One TCR beta chain is described in this entry. The record originates from a study of blood T cell repertoires in COVID-19. Study-wide background: The origin of the acute and convalescent COVID-19 samples was the United States, Italy and Spain.

TCRdb's table, derived via immunoSEQ multiplex PCR, lists solely in-frame clones and lacks some. The sample lists hundreds of thousands of clones, around 89% occurring once. In Cohort 3, a recovered donor had either two negative PCRs, clearance, or symptom resolution. Trimming shortened V by 0 bases and J by 3 bases, and 6 bases separated the two germline ends. Germline values: CDR1 SGHNT, CDR2 YYREEE (reference sequence). CDR3 length equals 13 residues. This chain joins TRBV5-4 and TRBJ1-2; D gene ambiguous. The material sequenced was PBMCs or T cells enriched from blood (not recorded which). This sequence was found in a man under 40 who had recovered from COVID-19. The CDR3 bases are TGTGCCAGCAGCTTGGGCCAGGACTATGGCTACACCTTC. This gives the protein CASSLGQDYGYTF. The full variable domain, completed using reference TRBV5-4 and TRBJ1-2, is ETGVTQSPTHLIKTRGQQVTLRCSSQSGHNTVSWYQQALGQGPQFIFQYYREEENGRGNFPPRFSGLQFPNYSSELNVNALELDDSALYLCASSLGQDYGYTFGSGTRLTVV.